These 23 T cell receptor beta chains were all obtained from the same sample, sequenced in a study of T cells in Graves' hyperthyroidism and ophthalmopathy. Amplification yielded TCR beta CDR3 regions, with RNA transcripts as the source. The HTBI primer set was used in a first-round RT-PCR of the TCR CDR3. Using its own MiXCR run on the multiplex PCR reads, TCRdb lists one record per CDR3 protein. The table lists about 380,000 distinct CDR3 sequences, around 20% of them singletons. Sample: blood. The origin of the receptors is a man younger than 35 with Graves' ophthalmopathy.

This clonotype was detected many times. The rearrangement uses TRBV7-8 and TRBJ1-1, with 7 bases aligning to TRBD1. The CDR3 runs 16 residues. Germline CDR1 is SGHVS and CDR2 is FQNEAQ. Trimming removed 5 bases from V and 2 bases from J; junction bases left unmatched: 11. CDR3 sequence (DNA): TGTGCCAGCAGCAGGAAACGACAGGGCCCAAACACTGAAGCTTTCTTT. Amino acid sequence: CASSRKRQGPNTEAFF. Full variable domain (rest looked up from reference TRBV7-8 and TRBJ1-1): GAGVSQSPRYKVAKRGQDVALRCDPISGHVSLFWYQQALGQGPEFLTYFQNEAQLDKSGLPSDRFFAERPEGSVSTLKIQRTQQEDSAVYLCASSRKRQGPNTEAFFGQGTRLTVV.

This clonotype turned up a few times. The chain joins TRBV5-5 to TRBJ2-2; tentatively, D is TRBD1 (6 bases). With 2 bases removed from V and 4 bases from J, the gap between germline ends came to 15 bases. Per germline, CDR1 SGHKS and CDR2 YYEKEE (reference sequence). CDR3 size: 16 residues. CDR3 DNA sequence: TGTGCCAGCAGCTTCAGACAGGCGCGAGGCACCGGGGAGCTGTTTTTT. Protein: CASSFRQARGTGELFF.

J is TRBJ1-1 and V is TRBV12-3 or TRBV12-4; 8 nucleotides line up with TRBD1. V lost 4 bases to trimming and J lost 3 bases; unmatched junction nucleotides: 7. The CDR3 is 15 residues long. For the CDR3, the DNA is TGTGCCAGCAGTTCCGAAGGACAGGGTCACACTGAAGCTTTCTTT. Encoded protein: CASSSEGQGHTEAFF.

CDR3 amino acids: CASSLHRGSETQYF. The DNA for the CDR3 is TGCGCCAGCAGCCTACACAGGGGAAGTGAGACCCAGTACTTC. The chain couples TRBV4-1 to TRBJ2-5; 7 nucleotides match TRBD1. CDR1 is MGHRA, CDR2 YSYEKL, per germline. V shed 4 bases and J 5 bases; nucleotides not matched to a gene: 7. The CDR3 totals 14 residues.

The table lists this clonotype with many counts. This rearrangement joins TRBV28 to TRBJ1-3, with TRBD1 as a possible D gene (5 bases). CDR3 length: 14 residues. V was shortened by 3 bases and J by 5 bases, with 11 bases between the two germline ends. Per germline, CDR1 MDHEN and CDR2 SYDVKM. Here the CDR3 reads CASSLTVQRNTIYF. For the CDR3, the DNA is TGTGCCAGCAGTTTGACAGTTCAGAGAAACACCATATATTTT.

The CDR3 sequence is CAISGGLAGFTAGDEQFF. The CDR3 region has the DNA TGTGCCATCAGTGGGGGACTAGCGGGATTTACCGCAGGGGATGAGCAGTTCTTC. The chain joins TRBV10-3 to TRBJ2-1; 13 nucleotides line up with TRBD2. CDR3 size: 18 residues. Germline trimming cut 4 bases from V and 8 bases from J; bases unmatched to any gene: 14. Germline V CDR1 and CDR2: ENHRY, SYGVKD.

This clonotype was seen repeatedly, ten times or more. The V and J genes are TRBV6-1 and TRBJ2-7; perhaps D is TRBD1 or TRBD2 (5 bases each). In germline, CDR1 is MNHNS, CDR2 SASEGT. The V end lost 5 bases, the J end lost 0 bases, and 11 bases lay between the germline ends. The CDR3 is 14 amino acids. In DNA, the CDR3 is TGTGCCAGCAGTAGGGGACGGGGCTCCTACGAGCAGTACTTC. As protein: CASSRGRGSYEQYF.

This clonotype was counted only a few times. V is TRBV18 and J is TRBJ1-4; 7 bases line up with TRBD1. The CDR3 sequence is 14 residues long. J lost 3 bases, V lost 6 bases, and 4 bases had no gene match. CDR1 is KGHSH and CDR2 is LQKENI in the germline V gene. In DNA form, the CDR3 reads TGTGCCAGCTCGGAACAGGGGCCTAATGAAAAACTGTTTTTT. It yields the protein CASSEQGPNEKLFF. The full variable domain, rest sourced from reference TRBV18 and TRBJ1-4, is NAGVMQNPRHLVRRRGQEARLRCSPMKGHSHVYWYRQLPEEGLKFMVYLQKENIIDESGMPKERFSAEFPKEGPSILRIQQVVRGDSAAYFCASSEQGPNEKLFFGSGTQLSVL.

This clonotype occurred a few times. The rearrangement uses TRBV9 and TRBJ2-7, with a tentative D call TRBD2 (6 bases). CDR3 size: 14 residues. Trimming removed 2 bases at V and 2 bases at J, with 11 bases between. From germline, CDR1 is SGDLS and CDR2 YYNGEE. This chain's CDR3 is CASSVGGVTYEQYF. In DNA form, the CDR3 reads TGTGCCAGCAGCGTGGGGGGAGTGACCTACGAGCAGTACTTC.

In the case of this clonotype: This may arise from a read error, as a much more abundant clone is one base away. The V and J genes are TRBV6-2 or TRBV6-3 and TRBJ1-1; TRBD1 aligns across 8 bases. V dropped 5 bases and J dropped 3; count of bases not matched to a gene: 8. The CDR3 is 15 amino acids. Germline V lookup: CDR1 MNHEY, CDR2 SVGEGT. CDR3 DNA: TGTGCCAGCAGTGACTGGACAGGGAGGGACACTGAAGCTTTCTTT. Translating gives CASSDWTGRDTEAFF.

In this sample, this clonotype turned up many times. This rearrangement joins TRBV12-3 or TRBV12-4 to TRBJ1-6; D unresolved. The CDR3 loop spans 14 amino acids. Trimming left V 7 bases short and J 6 bases short, with 13 bases between. The CDR3 DNA reads as TGTGCCAGCATTAAAGGTGTGGGTAATTCACCCCTCCACTTT. Protein product: CASIKGVGNSPLHF.

The sample holds many counts of this clonotype. The V and J genes are TRBV10-1 and TRBJ2-2; 7 nucleotides match TRBD1. J was trimmed by 4 bases and V by 3 bases; bases with no gene match: 5. Germline assignment: CDR1 WNHNN and CDR2 SYGVQD (reference sequence). This CDR3 has 15 residues. CDR3 DNA sequence: TGCGCCAGCAGTGACGTGGGGACAGTCACCGGGGAGCTGTTTTTT. Translating it yields CASSDVGTVTGELFF.

Many counts were recorded for this clonotype. The chain uses TRBV25-1 and TRBJ1-1, with D unresolved. The germline V gene encodes CDR1 MGHDK and CDR2 SYGVNS. CDR3 length: 13 amino acids. Trimming pared 1 base from V and 4 bases from J, leaving 7 bases between. The CDR3 reads CASSELGGTEAFF. The CDR3 region has the DNA TGTGCCAGCAGTGAATTGGGAGGCACTGAAGCTTTCTTT.

This clonotype was counted ten times or more. The chain combines TRBV2 with TRBJ1-2; D ambiguous. V was pared by 1 base and J by 7 bases, with 7 bases between. The CDR3 is 12 amino acids. From germline, CDR1 is SNHLY and CDR2 FYNNEI. The CDR3 loop reads CASSEGVGGYTF. The CDR3 nucleotides read TGTGCCAGCAGTGAAGGGGTCGGTGGCTACACCTTC.

This clonotype was picked up many times. This sequence joins TRBV20-1 and TRBJ2-1; 7 nucleotides line up with TRBD1. Germline CDR1 DFQATT, CDR2 SNEGSKA (reference sequence). This CDR3 has 14 residues. The V and J ends lost 7 bases and 4 bases, in that order; junction bases with no gene match: 10. In DNA, the CDR3 is TGCAGTGGCGCACGGCCAGGGGGTTACAATGAGCAGTTCTTC. Protein: CSGARPGGYNEQFF.

This sequence joins TRBV20-1 and TRBJ2-7, with a possible D match to TRBD1 (7 bases). This CDR3 is built from 15 residues. Trimming cost V 1 base and J 1 base, with 14 bases left between them. CDR1 and CDR2 (germline): DFQATT, SNEGSKA (reference sequence). The CDR3 DNA sequence: TGCAGTGCTAGAGGAGGGCAGGGGGGATCCTACGAGCAGTACTTC. Its translation is CSARGGQGGSYEQYF.

The CDR3 reads CASSVRDTGVYGYTF. In DNA, the CDR3 is TGTGCCAGCAGCGTTAGGGACACAGGGGTCTATGGCTACACCTTC. The chain employs TRBV9 and TRBJ1-2; 7 nucleotides agree with TRBD1. CDR1 and CDR2 from the germline V gene are SGDLS and YYNGEE. The junction had 8 bases not matched to a gene; V was cut back by 2 bases and J by 4 bases. The CDR3 totals 15 residues. Looking up the rest from reference TRBV9 and TRBJ1-2 gives the full variable domain: DSGVTQTPKHLITATGQRVTLRCSPRSGDLSVYWYQQSLDQGLQFLIQYYNGEERAKGNILERFSAQQFPDLHSELNLSSLELGDSALYFCASSVRDTGVYGYTFGSGTRLTVV.

Many counts were recorded for this clonotype. This chain joins TRBV7-9 and TRBJ2-5; D might be TRBD2 (5 bases). V shed 6 bases and J shed 3 bases, with 8 bases lying between them. CDR1 is SEHNR, CDR2 FQNEAQ, per germline (reference sequence). The CDR3 runs 12 residues. The CDR3 loop is CASREVEETQYF. CDR3 coding DNA: TGTGCCAGCAGGGAGGTAGAAGAGACCCAGTACTTC.

The V and J genes are TRBV11-2 and TRBJ1-1, with TRBD1 identical over 12 bases. The J segment lost 0 bases and the V segment lost 5 bases, leaving 16 bases of the junction unmatched. Germline CDR1 reads SGHAT; CDR2 reads FQNNGV. This CDR3 spans 20 amino acids. CDR3 sequence reads: CASSISRDRGLRFMNTEAFF. The CDR3 bases are TGTGCCAGCAGCATCTCCCGGGACAGGGGGCTCCGGTTCATGAACACTGAAGCTTTCTTT.

This clonotype came up a few times. This chain joins TRBV18 and TRBJ1-2; D possibly corresponds to TRBD1 (5 bases). Deletions cut 3 bases from V and 4 bases from J, with 12 bases between. Germline values: CDR1 KGHSH, CDR2 LQKENI. The CDR3 has 14 amino acids. DNA for the CDR3: TGTGCCAGCTCACCTACGACAGAAATCTATGGCTACACCTTC. Encoded protein: CASSPTTEIYGYTF.

The sample holds a few counts of this clonotype. V and J are TRBV6-1 and TRBJ1-4; TRBD1 matches at 7 bases. Germline CDR1 MNHNS, CDR2 SASEGT. This CDR3 has 14 residues. Germline trimming cut 5 bases from V and 8 bases from J; bases unmatched to any gene: 8. The CDR3 spells CASSRDSPSEKLFF. The CDR3 nucleotides are TGTGCCAGCAGTAGGGACAGCCCATCGGAAAAACTGTTTTTT.

This clonotype was counted between two and nine times. The chain carries TRBV5-1 and TRBJ2-3, with 8 bases that match TRBD2. The V segment lost 1 base and the J segment 2 bases; nucleotides outside the gene matches: 6. CDR3 length: 16 amino acids. Germline V gene sequence: CDR1 SGHRS, CDR2 YFSETQ. CDR3 loop: CASSLTGLAITDTQYF. CDR3 DNA: TGCGCCAGCAGCTTGACAGGACTAGCAATCACAGATACGCAGTATTTT.

The chain couples TRBV5-1 to TRBJ2-5; D gene unclear. V was clipped by 6 bases and J by 5 bases, with 14 bases between them. Germline loops: CDR1 SGHRS, CDR2 YFSETQ. This CDR3 is 13 amino acids long. The CDR3 coding sequence is TGCGCCAGCACTTTAAATCTGGGGGAGACCCAGTACTTC. Its protein is CASTLNLGETQYF.